The 2 T cell receptor beta chains reported below all come from one sample, sequenced in a study of metastatic and nonmetastatic thyroid tumors. Prior to thyroid surgery, none of the patients had received any treatment. TCRdb re-called clones via MiXCR from the PCR reads. The profile covers about 18,000 clones, with approximately 28% appearing a single time and roughly a quarter taken by the ten largest. Sequencing was performed on tumor tissue. The receptors derive from a male donor with papillary thyroid cancer or a benign thyroid nodule (not recorded which). Some clones in this sample may be carry-over from other donors' samples.

This clone was seen ten or more times. This chain links TRBV12-5 with TRBJ1-1; no clear D. Trimming left V 0 bases short and J 6 bases short, with 11 bases between. The length of the CDR3 is 14 residues. Germline V gene data show CDR1 as LGHNT and CDR2 as FRNRAP. The CDR3 DNA is TGTGCTAGTGGTTTGGTAGGCCCCTGGCCTGAAGCTTTCTTT. Its protein is CASGLVGPWPEAFF.

The chain recombines TRBV11-2 with TRBJ1-3; D remains ambiguous. The V end lost 0 bases, the J end lost 0 bases, and 6 bases lay between the germline ends. CDR1 is SGHAT, CDR2 FQNNGV, per germline. This CDR3 has 15 amino acids. DNA for the CDR3: TGTGCCAGCAGCTTAGAGGTCGTCTCTGGAAACACCATATATTTT. This codes for CASSLEVVSGNTIYF.